Listed below are T cell receptor beta chains from one sample, sequenced in a study of CD8 T cells in ankylosing spondylitis. TCRdb itself ran the 5' RACE reads through MiXCR, one entry per CDR3 protein. Of 350,000 or so distinct CDR3 sequences in the sample, around 15% were seen once. The sequencing input was blood, either unsorted or a sorted T cell fraction (not recorded which). These receptors were collected from a male donor with ankylosing spondylitis or in good health (not recorded which). Both conserved end residues are part of each CDR3. The order of the fields is V gene, D gene, clone size, J gene, CDR3 DNA, CDR3 protein. D genes are given only for firm matches. Some rows mark clone size as missing; the rest say once, few, many or name a class of expanded clone.

TRBV19,.,few,TRBJ2-7,TGTGCCAGTAGTATAGCACGGGGCTCCGAGCAGTACTTC,CASSIARGSEQYF
TRBV12-3/TRBV12-4,.,many,TRBJ2-5,TGTGCCAGCGTCCCTGAGGGACTGACGGGGGAGACCCAGTACTTC,CASVPEGLTGETQYF
TRBV20-1,.,.,TRBJ2-1,TGCAGTGCTAGAGAGGATGGGAGGGGGCCGAGTGGGAATGAGCAGTTCTTC,CSAREDGRGPSGNEQFF
TRBV5-1,TRBD1,.,TRBJ1-1,TGCGCCAGCAGCGGGTGGACAGGGGGTAACACTGAAGCTTTCTTT,CASSGWTGGNTEAFF
TRBV5-1,TRBD2,few,TRBJ2-1,TGCGCCAGCAGCTTGGAGGCTAGCGGGGGCAGGGAGCAGTTCTTC,CASSLEASGGREQFF
TRBV7-9,TRBD2,few,TRBJ2-3,TGTGCCAGCAGCTTAGCCTCTCTAGCGGGCAGCACAGATACGCAGTATTTT,CASSLASLAGSTDTQYF
TRBV9,TRBD2,.,TRBJ2-1,TGTGCCAGCAGCGTAGGCAGCGGGAGGGCTGGGAATGAGCAGTTCTTC,CASSVGSGRAGNEQFF
TRBV4-1,.,few,TRBJ2-3,TGCGCCAGCAGCCAAGGTTACAGGGATAGCACAGATACGCAGTATTTT,CASSQGYRDSTDTQYF
TRBV20-1,.,.,TRBJ2-3,TGCAGTGCTCCCCTCCATTGGTCGGGCACAGATACGCAGTATTTT,CSAPLHWSGTDTQYF
TRBV3-1,.,few,TRBJ1-3,TGTGCCAGCAGCCATGGCCCCTCTGGAAACACCATATATTTT,CASSHGPSGNTIYF
TRBV10-2,TRBD1,few,TRBJ2-7,TGCGCCAGCAAAATATCGACCGGGACAGGAGAATACGAGCAGTACTTC,CASKISTGTGEYEQYF
TRBV5-1,.,few,TRBJ2-3,TGCGCCAGCAGCTTGGAGGCAGCTACCACAGATACGCAGTATTTT,CASSLEAATTDTQYF
TRBV10-3,TRBD1,few,TRBJ2-6,TGTGCCATCAGGGACGAGGACAGGGGATTTCGCGTCCTGACTTTC,CAIRDEDRGFRVLTF
TRBV5-1,.,.,TRBJ2-5,TGCGCCAGCAGCTTGGGAGGGACACTAAATCCCCAAGAGACCCAGTACTTC,CASSLGGTLNPQETQYF
TRBV5-1,.,few,TRBJ1-4,TGCGCCAGCAGCTCCAACATTGGGGAGGAAAAACTGTTTTTT,CASSSNIGEEKLFF
TRBV7-9,.,few,TRBJ1-2,TGTGCCAGCAGCTCGACCGGGACTTTCTATGGCTACACCTTC,CASSSTGTFYGYTF
TRBV10-1,TRBD2,few,TRBJ2-1,TGCGCCAGCAGTGAGCAACTAGCGGGAGAAGAGCAGTTCTTC,CASSEQLAGEEQFF
TRBV7-2,.,few,TRBJ2-3,TGTGCCAGCAGCTTAACCCCCAATAGCGGAGATACGCAGTATTTT,CASSLTPNSGDTQYF
TRBV5-1,.,few,TRBJ1-2,TGCGCCAGCTCACGCGATACAGGGAGCTATGGCTACACCTTC,CASSRDTGSYGYTF
TRBV9,.,few,TRBJ2-3,TGTGCCAGCAGCGTAGGAGTAGCGGAGAACACAGATACGCAGTATTTT,CASSVGVAENTDTQYF
TRBV5-1,.,many,TRBJ1-2,TGCGCCAGCAGCCAGACAGTTACCTATGGCTACACCTTC,CASSQTVTYGYTF
TRBV14,TRBD1,many,TRBJ1-2,TGTGCCAGCAGCCAAGATATCACAGGGGCCTATGGCTACACCTTC,CASSQDITGAYGYTF
TRBV27,TRBD1,few,TRBJ1-2,TGTGCCACCCAGGGGGCCTGGGGTGGCTACACCTTC,CATQGAWGGYTF
TRBV5-1,TRBD1,few,TRBJ1-1,TGCGCCAGCAGCTGGGGACAGGAATACACTGAAGCTTTCTTT,CASSWGQEYTEAFF
TRBV5-1,TRBD1,.,TRBJ2-5,TGCGCCAGCAGCTCTACAGGGGAAAGAGAGACCCAGTACTTC,CASSSTGERETQYF
TRBV5-1,.,many,TRBJ1-1,TGCGCCAGCAGCCCGGGGAGAGACACTGAAGCTTTCTTT,CASSPGRDTEAFF
TRBV9,TRBD2,few,TRBJ2-3,TGTGCCAGCACGCCCGTGGGGATAGCGGGAGGAGATACGCAGTATTTT,CASTPVGIAGGDTQYF
TRBV5-1,.,.,TRBJ1-2,TGCGCCAGCCACCCACGGGGGAACTATGGCTACACCTTC,CASHPRGNYGYTF
TRBV10-1,.,once,TRBJ2-3,TGCGCCAGCAGTGAAGAGGTGACAGATACGCAGTATTTT,CASSEEVTDTQYF
TRBV5-1,.,many,TRBJ1-1,TGCGCCAGCAGCTTGATAAGCGGCCCGGCCACTGAAGCTTTCTTT,CASSLISGPATEAFF
TRBV12-3/TRBV12-4,.,few,TRBJ2-7,TGTGCCAGCAGTTTCCTGGGACCCAGGGGGGGTTACGAGCAGTACTTC,CASSFLGPRGGYEQYF
TRBV10-3,TRBD1,few,TRBJ1-1,TGTGCCATCAAGACCGGGACAGGGAACACTGAAGCTTTCTTT,CAIKTGTGNTEAFF
TRBV6-5,TRBD1,.,TRBJ1-2,TGTGCCAGCAGTTCCCCGCAGGGGGGCCGTGGCTACACCTTC,CASSSPQGGRGYTF
TRBV5-1,.,many,TRBJ2-2,TGCGCCAGCAGCTTGAGTTCGACTGTGGACACCGGGGAGCTGTTTTTT,CASSLSSTVDTGELFF
TRBV5-1,TRBD1,many,TRBJ1-2,TGCGCCAGCAGCCCTCGGACAGGGGACGGCTACACCTTC,CASSPRTGDGYTF
TRBV4-1,.,.,TRBJ2-1,TGCGCCAGCAGCCAGATACTAGTAAGCAATGAGCAGTTCTTC,CASSQILVSNEQFF
TRBV7-2,.,few,TRBJ1-6,TGTGCCAGCAGCTTAGAATCCGGACCCAGGGGACCCCTCCACTTT,CASSLESGPRGPLHF
TRBV2,TRBD1,many,TRBJ1-4,TGTGCCAGCACCATTTCGGGACAGGGTGGCGAAAAACTGTTTTTT,CASTISGQGGEKLFF
TRBV7-9,.,few,TRBJ2-3,TGTGCCAGCGGCAGAGATCGCACAGATACGCAGTATTTT,CASGRDRTDTQYF
TRBV5-1,TRBD2,few,TRBJ2-7,TGCGCCAGCAGCTTGTTAGCGACTAGCGGGGGGTTTTACGAGCAGTACTTC,CASSLLATSGGFYEQYF
TRBV29-1,.,.,TRBJ1-2,TGCAGCGTTGAAGATTTGGGTCTAGTCTATGGCTACACCTTC,CSVEDLGLVYGYTF
TRBV12-3/TRBV12-4,TRBD2,.,TRBJ2-3,TGTGCCAGCAGTTTAGCTCGGGCTAGCGGTTACACAGATACGCAGTATTTT,CASSLARASGYTDTQYF
TRBV5-1,.,.,TRBJ2-3,TGCGCCAGCAGCGCGGCCGTTGGGTTGGGCACAGATACGCAGTATTTT,CASSAAVGLGTDTQYF
TRBV12-3/TRBV12-4,.,.,TRBJ2-7,TGTGCCAGCAGTTTACTAGGGCGCGAGCAGTACTTC,CASSLLGREQYF
TRBV24-1,TRBD2,many,TRBJ2-2,TGTGCCACCAAATCTAGCGGGGCGAACACCGGGGAGCTGTTTTTT,CATKSSGANTGELFF
TRBV4-1,.,.,TRBJ1-1,TGCGCCAGCACCTCTACGGGGGGGACTGAAGCTTTCTTT,CASTSTGGTEAFF
TRBV7-9,TRBD1,.,TRBJ2-1,TGTGCCAGCAGCTCGGACAGGGGAGGGGTGGTGGTCTTC,CASSSDRGGVVVF
TRBV5-1,TRBD2,few,TRBJ2-3,TGCGCCAGCAGCCAAGGGACTAGCGGGAGGATAGATACGCAGTATTTT,CASSQGTSGRIDTQYF
TRBV5-1,TRBD1,few,TRBJ2-3,TGCGCCAGCAGCTTGACAGGGGTGCCAGATACGCAGTATTTT,CASSLTGVPDTQYF
TRBV6-1,.,.,TRBJ2-4,TGTGCCAGCAGTGAAGCTTGGTCTGGCGGCATTCAGTACTTC,CASSEAWSGGIQYF
TRBV5-6,.,.,TRBJ1-2,TGTGCCAGCAGCTCTATATCTAACTATGGCTACACCTTC,CASSSISNYGYTF
TRBV7-2,.,few,TRBJ2-1,TGTGCCAGCAGCTTAGGCCGAGAGAGATACAATGAGCAGTTCTTC,CASSLGRERYNEQFF
TRBV20-1,.,.,TRBJ2-3,TGCAGTGCTAGAACGATAAGCGGGTTCAGCACAGATACGCAGTATTTT,CSARTISGFSTDTQYF
TRBV3-1,.,.,TRBJ2-7,TGTGCCAGCAGGCAGGTGGACGAGCAGTACTTC,CASRQVDEQYF
TRBV20-1,TRBD2,.,TRBJ2-3,TGCAGTGCTAGAGACTATAAACATAAAAGCGGGAGTTGGGATACGCAGTATTTT,CSARDYKHKSGSWDTQYF
TRBV12-3/TRBV12-4,TRBD2,few,TRBJ2-1,TGTGCCAGCAGGGGACTAGCGGATTATAGCTCCTACAATGAGCAGTTCTTC,CASRGLADYSSYNEQFF
TRBV4-1,.,few,TRBJ2-7,TGCGCCAGCAGTCGAGGGGGGTGGACAACGACCTCCTACGAGCAGTACTTC,CASSRGGWTTTSYEQYF